The T cell receptor (beta chain) under discussion was sequenced for a study of shared clonotypes between healthy human individuals. Whole-study context: A donor's plate count was three for CD4 naive and three for CD4 memory; CD8 naive had two and CD8 memory one. Overall study results and limits: Rarefaction gave evidence that sorted-subset sequencing remained incomplete despite large depth.

Within Nashville, Tennessee resided all donors, each a Caucasian adult. J lost 4 bases, V lost 6 bases, and 13 bases had no gene match. This CDR3 comprises 17 residues. Germline V gives CDR1 LGHNA, CDR2 YNFKEQ. With regard to this clone: The antigen remains unidentified.

The data were produced by immunoSEQ multiplex PCR, yet TCRdb's version contains in-frame clones alone and is incomplete. The table lists about 2.4 million clones, over 85% of them singletons. This clonotype was obtained from a man between 18 and 35 years old in good health. Some clones in this sample may be carry-over from other donors' samples. This sequence joins TRBV4-2 and TRBJ2-2; 8 bases are shared with TRBD1. Input material: naive CD4+ T cells from PBMCs. Subset specified: CD45RA+ positively selected. CDR3 sequence: CASRGLSWTGLTGELFF. The CDR3 DNA sequence: TGTGCCAGCAGGGGCTTGTCGTGGACAGGGCTCACCGGGGAGCTGTTTTTT.